This T cell receptor beta chain was retrieved from a study of T cell responses to AZD1222 COVID-19 vaccine. Study-level findings and limits: Unmutated variant regions reportedly attract nearly half of all spike-specific TCRs.

TCRdb's table, derived via immunoSEQ multiplex PCR, lists solely in-frame clones and lacks some. The data show roughly 120,000 clones, with roughly 84% seen just once and 12% held by the top ten. With regard to this clone: Its target is unknown.

The sequencing used peripheral blood, collected on day 0 of AZD1222 vaccination. This receptor was identified in an adult in good health.

CDR3 nucleotide sequence: TGTGCCAGCAGCTCCCGGGACCTAGGGACCGGGGAGCTGTTTTTT. It codes for CASSSRDLGTGELFF. The chain uses TRBV7-9 and TRBJ2-2; D may correspond to TRBD1 or TRBD2 (5 bases each). With 4 bases removed from V and 5 bases from J, the gap between germline ends came to 14 bases. CDR1 and CDR2 (germline): SEHNR, FQNEAQ (reference sequence). This CDR3 contains 15 residues.